The entry that follows covers one T cell receptor beta chain sequence. The sample originates from a study of blood T cell repertoires in COVID-19. CDR3 length: 16 amino acids. V lost 2 bases, J lost 5 bases, and 9 bases stayed unmatched. Germline CDR1 and CDR2: MNHNS and SASEGT. Data came from immunoSEQ multiplex PCR; TCRdb stores just in-frame clones and leaves some out. The sample consists of around 140,000 clones, approximately 88% of them appearing once. Source material: peripheral blood. This receptor was obtained from a man aged 60 to 75 with acute or convalescent COVID-19. V usage is TRBV6-1 and J usage is TRBJ2-3; 8 bases are a match to TRBD2. The CDR3: CASSEIYGGAQDTQYF. CDR3 in DNA: TGTGCCAGCAGTGAAATTTACGGGGGGGCACAAGATACGCAGTATTTT.